This T cell receptor beta chain came from a study of T cells in Graves' hyperthyroidism and ophthalmopathy. Overall study: Peripheral blood was drawn at first diagnosis, prior to all treatment.

The diagnoses drew upon clinical symptoms, serum thyroxine and TRAb, thyroid ultrasound and orbital computed tomography. Amplification of TCR beta CDR3 regions was performed using RNA transcripts as template. Researchers ran a first-round RT-PCR on the TCR CDR3 using the HTBI primer set. From the multiplex PCR reads, TCRdb called clonotypes with MiXCR, one entry per CDR3 protein. Among roughly 500,000 distinct CDR3 sequences listed, 22% were seen once. The CDR3 length is 15 residues. Germline assignment: CDR1 LNHDA and CDR2 SQIVND (reference sequence). The V and J ends lost 7 bases and 0 bases respectively, with 12 bases between them.

The sample consisted of blood. This clonotype was obtained from a woman in her seventies with Graves' ophthalmopathy. This chain links TRBV19 with TRBJ1-4; the D gene is possibly TRBD1 (6 bases). CDR3 DNA: TGTGCCAGTAAACGTGGGGACACAACTAATGAAAAACTGTTTTTT. Its translation: CASKRGDTTNEKLFF. The entire variable domain, with the rest obtained from reference TRBV19 and TRBJ1-4, is as follows: DGGITQSPKYLFRKEGQNVTLSCEQNLNHDAMYWYRQDPGQGLRLIYYSQIVNDFQKGDIAEGYSVSREKKESFPLTVTSAQKNPTAFYLCASKRGDTTNEKLFFGSGTQLSVL.